The next 17 T cell receptor beta chains were all read from a single sample in a study of blood T cell repertoires in COVID-19. The protocol was immunoSEQ multiplex PCR, while the TCRdb copy is restricted to in-frame clones and leaves out a portion. The sample carries about 300,000 clones, roughly 86% recorded once. Material: peripheral blood. The receptor set was obtained from a man between 70 and 80 years old with acute or convalescent COVID-19.

This clone was detected once. The chain carries TRBV23-1 and TRBJ2-3, with 7 bases matching TRBD2. TRBV23-1 is given ORF status, its function remaining uncertain. The CDR3 sequence is 14 residues long. The ends lost 4 bases at V and 4 bases at J; junction bases unmatched: 5. The CDR3, as DNA: TGCGCCAGCAGTCTGGCGGGAGTAGCAGATACGCAGTATTTT. As protein: CASSLAGVADTQYF.

The chain is built from TRBV18 and TRBJ2-1; 9 bases are shared with TRBD2. V dropped 2 bases and J dropped 0; count of bases not matched to a gene: 11. The CDR3 spans 19 residues. The germline V gene encodes CDR1 KGHSH and CDR2 LQKENI. CDR3 sequence reads: CASSPSTLAGTYSYNEQFF. The CDR3 DNA reads TGTGCCAGCTCACCAAGTACGCTAGCGGGGACCTACTCCTACAATGAGCAGTTCTTC.

The V call is TRBV5-1, the J call TRBJ2-1; D call uncertain. This CDR3 is built from 13 residues. V lost 4 bases to trimming and J lost 4 bases, with 9 bases between them. Germline V CDR1 and CDR2: SGHRS, YFSETQ. Written as DNA, the CDR3 is TGCGCCAGCAGCCCCCTTGCGTACAATGAGCAGTTCTTC. It specifies CASSPLAYNEQFF.

This clone came up once. This sequence joins TRBV7-3 and TRBJ2-5; the match to TRBD2 covers 8 bases. With V trimmed by 4 bases and J by 2 bases, 6 bases remained unmatched. The CDR3 covers 15 residues. Per germline, CDR1 SGHTA and CDR2 FQGTGA. The CDR3 nucleotides are TGTGCCAGCAGCTCCGGGGGGGCCTGGCAAGAGACCCAGTACTTC. Its protein product is CASSSGGAWQETQYF.

The CDR3 loop is CASRVAGEGTDTQYF. In DNA, the CDR3 is TGTGCCAGCAGGGTAGCGGGAGAGGGTACAGATACGCAGTATTTT. The gene calls are TRBV2 and TRBJ2-3, with 9 bases matching TRBD2. The CDR3 is 15 residues long. Germline loops: CDR1 SNHLY, CDR2 FYNNEI. J gave up 3 bases and V 6 bases, and 7 bases lay outside the gene matches. The complete variable domain, with remaining parts taken from reference TRBV2 and TRBJ2-3, reads EPEVTQTPSHQVTQMGQEVILRCVPISNHLYFYWYRQILGQKVEFLVSFYNNEISEKSEIFDDQFSVERPDGSNFTLKIRSTKLEDSAMYFCASRVAGEGTDTQYFGPGTRLTVL.

This chain uses TRBV4-2 with TRBJ1-6; D possibly corresponds to TRBD1 (5 bases). Looked up from germline, CDR1 is LGHNA and CDR2 is YNFKEQ. This CDR3 is 15 amino acids long. Trimming cost V 3 bases and J 5 bases, with 11 bases left between them. DNA of the CDR3: TGTGCCAGCAGCCAGGGACGGGGGAATAATTCACCCCTCCACTTT. This gives the protein CASSQGRGNNSPLHF.

The gene calls are TRBV5-1 and TRBJ2-7, with D perhaps TRBD2 (5 bases). The CDR3 has 15 amino acids. Germline CDR1 SGHRS, CDR2 YFSETQ. V was pared by 4 bases and J by 0 bases, with 14 bases between. The CDR3 sequence: CASSASSILSYEQYF. In nucleotides, the CDR3 is TGCGCCAGCAGCGCCTCTAGCATCCTCTCCTACGAGCAGTACTTC.

The chain carries TRBV4-2 and TRBJ2-7; 7 positions match TRBD2. The J segment lost 1 base and the V segment lost 1 base, leaving 13 bases of the junction unmatched. Germline V gene sequence: CDR1 LGHNA, CDR2 YNFKEQ. The CDR3 spans 18 residues. The CDR3 sequence is CASSQGLLGGGVSYEQYF. CDR3 coding DNA: TGTGCCAGCAGCCAAGGACTTCTGGGCGGGGGAGTTTCCTACGAGCAGTACTTC.

There are a few counts of this clone. CDR3 residues: CASSVGPQGTYEQYF. The DNA of the CDR3 is TGTGCCAGCAGCGTAGGTCCCCAGGGTACCTACGAGCAGTACTTC. The chain links TRBV9 to TRBJ2-7; a weak D match, TRBD1 (5 bases). This CDR3 is 15 amino acids long. V was pared by 0 bases and J by 2 bases, with 12 bases between. Per germline, CDR1 SGDLS and CDR2 YYNGEE.

J is TRBJ2-2 and V is TRBV2; 10 positions match TRBD2. Germline V gene lookup returns CDR1 SNHLY and CDR2 FYNNEI. This CDR3 has 15 residues. V gave up 4 bases and J gave up 9 bases; unmatched junction bases: 8. CDR3 sequence reads: CASSVEVAGGRELFF. The CDR3 DNA is TGTGCCAGCAGTGTAGAGGTAGCGGGAGGCCGGGAGCTGTTTTTT.

The chain carries TRBV11-2 and TRBJ2-3; D possibly corresponds to TRBD1 (5 bases). Germline values: CDR1 SGHAT, CDR2 FQNNGV. The ends were cut back, 1 base at V and 3 bases at J, with 11 bases in the middle. The CDR3 runs 15 residues. CDR3 region: CASSLAGLDTDTQYF. The CDR3 DNA follows: TGTGCCAGCAGCTTAGCAGGGCTAGATACAGATACGCAGTATTTT.

This chain joins TRBV18 and TRBJ2-5; TRBD2 matches at 8 bases. Trimming cost V 3 bases and J 2 bases; bases outside gene matches: 8. The length of the CDR3 is 16 residues. Germline V gene lookup returns CDR1 KGHSH and CDR2 LQKENI. The CDR3 nucleotides are TGTGCCAGCTCACCCCCCGGGGGGGGGCTTCAAGAGACCCAGTACTTC. Translation gives CASSPPGGGLQETQYF.

Regarding this clone: Other DNA sequences in this sample translate to the same CDR3. This rearrangement joins TRBV18 to TRBJ1-5; tentatively, D is TRBD1 (6 bases). Germline V gene lookup returns CDR1 KGHSH and CDR2 LQKENI. CDR3 size: 13 residues. V was cut by 2 bases and J by 7 bases, with 9 bases left in between. The CDR3 loop is CASSPGGGQPQHF. CDR3 coding DNA: TGTGCCAGCTCACCAGGGGGCGGACAGCCCCAGCATTTT.

The V and J genes are TRBV7-2 and TRBJ1-2; D is perhaps TRBD1 (6 bases). CDR1 SGHTA and CDR2 FQGNSA come from the germline V gene. This CDR3 contains 13 residues. The germline V and J ends were trimmed by 4 bases and 4 bases, with 10 bases remaining between them. The CDR3 reads CASSSTGSYGYTF. The DNA of the CDR3 is TGTGCCAGCAGCTCCACAGGGTCCTATGGCTACACCTTC.

The chain has TRBV12-3 or TRBV12-4 and TRBJ2-5; perhaps TRBD2 as D (6 bases). This CDR3 has 13 amino acids. V was clipped by 0 bases and J by 12 bases, with 14 bases between them. The CDR3, as DNA: TGTGCCAGCAGTTTAGCGCCGGAACGGGGGAAGTACTTC. Its protein is CASSLAPERGKYF.

CDR3 sequence: CASRPPGQGTYEQYF. CDR3 DNA sequence: TGTGCCAGCCGCCCTCCGGGACAGGGGACCTACGAGCAGTACTTC. The genes are TRBV28 and TRBJ2-7, with 10 bases fitting TRBD1. CDR1 is MDHEN and CDR2 is SYDVKM in the germline V gene. CDR3 size: 15 residues. With 8 bases clipped from V and 2 bases from J, the junction kept 9 bases outside the gene matches.

The V and J genes are TRBV29-1 and TRBJ2-1, with D maybe TRBD2 (6 bases). This CDR3 is 14 amino acids long. CDR1 and CDR2 from the germline V gene are SQVTM and ANQGSEA. Trimming took off 3 bases at V and 10 bases at J, with 19 bases between the two ends. CDR3 sequence reads: CSVDLVSLAGEQFF. CDR3 nucleotide sequence: TGCAGCGTTGACCTCGTATCTTTGGCGGGGGAGCAGTTCTTC.